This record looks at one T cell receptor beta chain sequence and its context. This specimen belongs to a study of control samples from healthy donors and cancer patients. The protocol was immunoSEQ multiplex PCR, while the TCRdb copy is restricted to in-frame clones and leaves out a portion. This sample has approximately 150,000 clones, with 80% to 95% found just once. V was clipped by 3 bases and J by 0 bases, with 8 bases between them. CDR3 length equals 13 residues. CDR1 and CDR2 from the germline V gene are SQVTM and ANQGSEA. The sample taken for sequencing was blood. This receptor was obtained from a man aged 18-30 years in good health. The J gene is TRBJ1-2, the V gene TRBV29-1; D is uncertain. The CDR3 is CSVDHRTNYGYTF. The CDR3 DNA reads TGCAGCGTTGATCACAGAACTAACTATGGCTACACCTTC.